The T cell receptor beta chain described here comes from a study of CXCR3-negative and CXCR3-positive naive CD8 T cells. Points from the study as a whole: CXCR3-positive naive cells carried more hydrophobic TRB CDR3s than CXCR3-negative naive cells did.

A word on this clonotype: Its specificity is unknown.

This CDR3 contains 16 residues. UMI-labeled 5' RACE TRB cDNA libraries were prepared from the cells. Reanalyzing the 5' RACE reads, TCRdb keeps one entry per CDR3 protein, without DNA. The sample data list 84,000 or so distinct CDR3 sequences. Triplicate roughly 270,000-cell sorts were made of each CD8+ T cell subset. This receptor was obtained from a human donor in good health. Some clones in this sample may be carry-over from other donors' samples. The chain has TRBV12-3 or TRBV12-4 and TRBJ2-1; the TCRdb call, TRBD1, lacks DNA for checking. Sequenced input: naive CXCR3- CD8+ T cells from blood. As for subset: CD45RO-CCR7+CD27+CD95- naive CD8+ T cells lacking CXCR3 (TNR3-). The CDR3 region is CASSSHRDRGRQGQFF.